These 22 T cell receptor beta chains were sequenced from one sample in a study of cytomegalovirus exposure and HLA in healthy donors. 60 Vbeta and 13 Jbeta primers were used in PCR. The data were produced by immunoSEQ multiplex PCR, yet TCRdb's version contains in-frame clones alone and is incomplete. This sample carries about 110,000 clones, less than 85% of them seen once, and the ten largest clones take 7.5% to 9%. Material for sequencing was PBMCs. Receptors were obtained from a man between 40 and 49 years old in good health and CMV-seropositive.

The gene calls are TRBV2 and TRBJ2-1; D perhaps matches TRBD1 (5 bases). The CDR3 covers 13 residues. CDR1 is SNHLY, CDR2 FYNNEI, per germline. V lost 2 bases, J lost 4 bases, and 6 bases lay in between. The CDR3 bases are TGTGCCAGCAGTGAAAGGGGTTACAATGAGCAGTTCTTC. Residues: CASSERGYNEQFF.

The CDR3: CASSQLLGGGMETQYF. In nucleotides, the CDR3 is TGCGCCAGCAGCCAACTTCTAGGCGGCGGGATGGAGACCCAGTACTTC. The rearrangement uses TRBV4-3 and TRBJ2-5; TRBD2 might be the D (6 bases). Trimming took 2 bases from V and 5 from J, leaving 18 bases between them. This CDR3 spans 16 amino acids. The germline V gene encodes CDR1 LGHNA and CDR2 YSLEER.

This sequence joins TRBV29-1 and TRBJ2-5, with D unresolved. The DNA end lines up better with TRBJ2-7; the J call may be wrong. The CDR3 is 15 residues long. Germline CDR1 SQVTM, CDR2 ANQGSEA. CDR3 sequence (DNA): TGCAGCGTTATGAAAAAACCCGACAACCCCTACGAGCAGTACTTC. This translates into CSVMKKPDNPYEQYF.

The chain recombines TRBV9 with TRBJ2-1; unclear D gene. CDR3 length equals 15 residues. Germline V lookup: CDR1 SGDLS, CDR2 YYNGEE. Trimming removed 1 base at V and 1 base at J, with 9 bases between. The CDR3 region has the DNA TGTGCCAGCAGCGTAAGTAGCCAGTCCTACAATGAGCAGTTCTTC. This codes for CASSVSSQSYNEQFF.

V is TRBV6-4 and J is TRBJ2-1, with TRBD1 matching over 9 bases. The germline gives CDR1 MRHNA, CDR2 SNTAGT. The junction had 19 bases not matched to a gene; V was cut back by 5 bases and J by 14 bases. The CDR3 runs 16 residues. In nucleotides, the CDR3 is TGTGCCAGCAGTCCGACTCATCTCGGGACAGGGTTTTTGGAGTTCTTC. As protein: CASSPTHLGTGFLEFF.

The chain links TRBV11-3 to TRBJ2-1; 8 bases align to TRBD2. V gave up 10 bases and J gave up 8 bases; unmatched junction bases: 13. Germline loops: CDR1 SGHNT, CDR2 YENEEA. The CDR3 is 14 residues long. The CDR3 nucleotides are TGTGCCACCACAATCAGCGGGAGAAACTATGAGCAGTTCTTC. It is translated as CATTISGRNYEQFF.

The V call is TRBV29-1, the J call TRBJ1-2; D is unresolved. Deletions cut 5 bases from V and 2 bases from J, with 9 bases between. CDR1 is SQVTM, CDR2 ANQGSEA, per germline. This CDR3 comprises 12 residues. CDR3 coding DNA: TGCAGCGTTCAGTTCGGGAACTATGGCTACACCTTC. This encodes CSVQFGNYGYTF.

This chain joins TRBV5-5 and TRBJ1-6, with D maybe TRBD1 (5 bases). The CDR3 totals 15 residues. Germline values: CDR1 SGHKS, CDR2 YYEKEE (reference sequence). The V end lost 6 bases, the J end lost 1 base, and 11 bases lay between the germline ends. The CDR3 nucleotides are TGTGCCAGCACTCTTGACAGTTCCTATAATTCACCCCTCCACTTT. It yields the protein CASTLDSSYNSPLHF.

This clone was found a few times. The DNA for the CDR3 is TGTGCCAGCAGTGGGACGACTAGCGGATACAATGAGCAGTTCTTC. Its protein product is CASSGTTSGYNEQFF. This chain uses TRBV6-1 with TRBJ2-1; 9 bases agree with TRBD2. Germline CDR1 is MNHNS and CDR2 is SASEGT. The CDR3 loop spans 15 amino acids. Trimming at V came to 4 bases and at J to 4 bases, leaving 5 bases not matched to a gene.

The CDR3 sequence: CASSLAVFYQETQYF. The CDR3 DNA follows: TGTGCCAGCAGCTTAGCCGTATTCTACCAAGAGACCCAGTACTTC. This chain connects TRBV7-9 to TRBJ2-5; D is ambiguous. V lost 0 bases to trimming and J lost 0 bases, with 8 bases between them. Germline V gene lookup returns CDR1 SEHNR and CDR2 FQNEAQ (reference sequence). The CDR3 consists of 15 residues.

Remarks on this clone: At one boundary the junction diverges from the germline segment, which might be a read error. This CDR3 is CSSSPISGFDRLMNTEAFF. The CDR3 nucleotides read TGTTCCAGCAGTCCAATTTCGGGTTTCGATCGACTAATGAACACTGAAGCTTTCTTT. The gene calls are TRBV7-9 and TRBJ1-1; no firm D call. CDR1 and CDR2 (germline): SEHNR, FQNEAQ (reference sequence). The CDR3 contains 19 residues.

The chain carries TRBV4-2 and TRBJ2-3; TRBD2 is a possible D gene (5 bases). Trimming shortened V by 2 bases and J by 2 bases, and 8 bases separated the two germline ends. Germline V lookup: CDR1 LGHNA, CDR2 YNFKEQ. This CDR3 is 14 amino acids long. CDR3 protein: CASSQMDFTDTQYF. DNA of the CDR3: TGTGCCAGCAGCCAAATGGACTTCACAGATACGCAGTATTTT.

V usage is TRBV11-2 and J usage is TRBJ1-2; D gene unclear. Germline V CDR1 and CDR2: SGHAT, FQNNGV. The CDR3 loop spans 15 amino acids. V lost 1 base, J lost 0 bases, and 9 bases lay in between. CDR3 sequence (DNA): TGTGCCAGCAGCTTAGTCAGGCGCGCTAACTATGGCTACACCTTC. Its protein is CASSLVRRANYGYTF. Using reference TRBV11-2 and TRBJ1-2 for the parts outside the CDR3, the full variable domain is EAGVAQSPRYKIIEKRQSVAFWCNPISGHATLYWYQQILGQGPKLLIQFQNNGVVDDSQLPKDRFSAERLKGVDSTLKIQPAKLEDSAVYLCASSLVRRANYGYTFGSGTRLTVV.

The genes are TRBV29-1 and TRBJ2-7; 11 bases agree with TRBD1. Germline V gene data show CDR1 as SQVTM and CDR2 as ANQGSEA. This CDR3 is built from 13 residues. Trimming took 8 bases from V and 4 from J; bases not matched to a gene: 7. CDR3 sequence reads: CSPPRDRGYEQYF. The CDR3 DNA follows: TGCAGCCCCCCCCGGGACAGGGGGTACGAGCAGTACTTC.

V gene TRBV7-9 combines with J gene TRBJ2-7; tentatively, D is TRBD2 (6 bases). Trimming removed 5 bases at V and 5 bases at J, with 13 bases between. The CDR3 runs to 13 residues. CDR1 SEHNR and CDR2 FQNEAQ come from the germline V gene (reference sequence). The CDR3 reads CASSNGGMDEQYF. CDR3 in DNA: TGTGCCAGCAGCAACGGGGGAATGGACGAGCAGTACTTC. The full variable domain, completed using reference TRBV7-9 and TRBJ2-7, is DTGVSQNPRHKITKRGQNVTFRCDPISEHNRLYWYRQTLGQGPEFLTYFQNEAQLEKSRLLSDRFSAERPKGSFSTLEIQRTEQGDSAMYLCASSNGGMDEQYFGPGTRLTVT.

V and J are TRBV4-3 and TRBJ1-6; D unclear. Germline V lookup: CDR1 LGHNA, CDR2 YSLEER. V lost 1 base and J 11 bases, leaving 12 bases between the germline ends. This CDR3 comprises 14 residues. The CDR3 loop is CASSQGATRPPLHF. The DNA for the CDR3 is TGCGCCAGCAGCCAAGGTGCTACCAGGCCACCCCTCCACTTT.

The V gene is TRBV12-5, the J gene TRBJ1-5; maybe TRBD1 (6 bases). The CDR3 length is 14 residues. Germline V lookup: CDR1 LGHNT, CDR2 FRNRAP. Trimming took off 1 base at V and 3 bases at J, with 7 bases between the two ends. The CDR3 spells CASGLGQANQPQHF. The CDR3 region has the DNA TGTGCTAGTGGTTTGGGACAGGCCAATCAGCCCCAGCATTTT. The full variable domain, in which reference TRBV12-5 and TRBJ1-5 provide the parts outside the CDR3, is DARVTQTPRHKVTEMGQEVTMRCQPILGHNTVFWYRQTMMQGLELLAYFRNRAPLDDSGMPKDRFSAEMPDATLATLKIQPSEPRDSAVYFCASGLGQANQPQHFGDGTRLSIL.

The rearrangement uses TRBV13 and TRBJ1-2, with D possibly matching TRBD1 (5 bases). The CDR3 runs to 15 residues. The ends were cut back, 5 bases at V and 0 bases at J, with 13 bases in the middle. CDR1 is PRHDT, CDR2 FYEKMQ, per germline (reference sequence). Here the CDR3 reads CASSPFFRANYGYTF. For the CDR3, the DNA is TGTGCCAGCAGCCCCTTTTTCAGGGCTAACTATGGCTACACCTTC. Full variable domain (remainder filled in from reference TRBV13 and TRBJ1-2): AAGVIQSPRHLIKEKRETATLKCYPIPRHDTVYWYQQGPGQDPQFLISFYEKMQSDKGSIPDRFSAQQFSDYHSELNMSSLELGDSALYFCASSPFFRANYGYTFGSGTRLTVV.

This sequence joins TRBV2 and TRBJ2-4; 15 bases are a match to TRBD2. Per germline, CDR1 SNHLY and CDR2 FYNNEI. The V gene end was trimmed by 6 bases and the J gene end by 12 bases; junction bases not matched to a gene: 15. CDR3 length: 17 residues. The CDR3 protein is CASSGGTSGRQWYSQYF. CDR3 in DNA: TGTGCCAGCAGCGGAGGGACTAGCGGGAGGCAGTGGTACAGTCAGTACTTC.

The chain is built from TRBV15 and TRBJ1-6; 8 bases match TRBD1. V lost 4 bases and J lost 7; bases outside the gene matches: 6. CDR1 is LNHNV, CDR2 YYDKDF, per germline (reference sequence). This CDR3 has 15 amino acids. CDR3 sequence reads: CATSTRGPENSPLHF. The CDR3, as DNA: TGTGCCACCAGCACCAGGGGGCCGGAGAATTCACCCCTCCACTTT.

In this sample, this clone turned up a few times. V is TRBV28 and J is TRBJ1-2; 9 nucleotides line up with TRBD1. V lost 5 bases and J lost 2; bases outside the gene matches: 6. Germline V gene data show CDR1 as MDHEN and CDR2 as SYDVKM. This CDR3 spans 15 amino acids. For the CDR3, the DNA is TGTGCCAGCAGTGGGGCCGGGACAGGGAACTATGGCTACACCTTC. It is translated as CASSGAGTGNYGYTF.

V and J are TRBV15 and TRBJ1-4; TRBD1 agrees at 9 bases. After removal of 0 bases from V and 8 bases from J, the junction contained 7 bases not matched to a gene. Germline CDR1 and CDR2: LNHNV and YYDKDF (reference sequence). The CDR3 spans 16 residues. The DNA for the CDR3 is TGTGCCACCAGCAGAGATTCCGGGACAGGGTGGGAAAAACTGTTTTTT. It yields the protein CATSRDSGTGWEKLFF.